The 9 T cell receptor beta chains presented below share a single source sample, sequenced in a study of CD8 T cells in ankylosing spondylitis. No antigen is known for these receptors. General study results and limits: The study identified a TCR beta motif of several highly homologous variants that appeared characteristic of ankylosing spondylitis blood.

Via MiXCR, TCRdb re-called the 5' RACE reads, giving one row per CDR3 protein. The profile shows about 540,000 distinct CDR3 sequences, over 9.5% of them singletons. The sequenced material came from blood, either unsorted or a sorted T cell fraction (not recorded which). The receptors stem from a male donor with ankylosing spondylitis.

The rearrangement links TRBV28 to TRBJ1-1, with D perhaps TRBD1 (6 bases). The CDR3 runs 14 residues. Germline V gene lookup returns CDR1 MDHEN and CDR2 SYDVKM. V was pared by 2 bases and J by 10 bases, with 17 bases between. For the CDR3, the DNA is TGTGCCAGCAGTTTAAGGGGGGGTGCGAAGGGAGCTTTCTTT. It specifies CASSLRGGAKGAFF.

The chain carries TRBV10-3 and TRBJ2-7, with D perhaps matching TRBD2 (7 bases). CDR1 is ENHRY and CDR2 is SYGVKD in the germline V gene. The CDR3 runs to 13 residues. Trimming took off 6 bases at V and 6 bases at J, with 15 bases between the two ends. CDR3 amino acids: CAIREGGESEQYF. CDR3 nucleotide sequence: TGTGCCATCAGAGAGGGGGGGGAGTCCGAGCAGTACTTC.

Only a few counts were recorded for this clonotype. The rearrangement uses TRBV13 and TRBJ2-3; D ambiguous. Germline V CDR1 and CDR2: PRHDT, FYEKMQ (reference sequence). Trimming cost V 5 bases and J 0 bases, with 18 bases left between them. The length of the CDR3 is 17 residues. In DNA form, the CDR3 reads TGTGCCAGCAGCCAACAAGCCCCCGTCAGTAGCACAGATACGCAGTATTTT. It codes for CASSQQAPVSSTDTQYF.

The chain is built from TRBV11-1 and TRBJ2-5; D possibly corresponds to TRBD2 (8 bases). V gave up 5 bases and J gave up 5 bases, with 18 bases separating them. The CDR3 is 15 amino acids. Germline V gene data show CDR1 as SGHAT and CDR2 as FQDESV (reference sequence). CDR3 bases: TGTGCCAGCAGCCTCCCGGGACTAGGGGGCGAGACCCAGTACTTC. This encodes CASSLPGLGGETQYF.

In this sample, this clonotype turned up many times. The chain uses TRBV7-2 and TRBJ1-5; 9 bases map to TRBD1. The CDR3 is 17 amino acids. J was trimmed by 0 bases and V by 6 bases; bases with no gene match: 9. CDR1 SGHTA and CDR2 FQGNSA come from the germline V gene. The CDR3 region has the DNA TGTGCCAGCAGTCCGGGACAGGGATCTATTAGCAATCAGCCCCAGCATTTT. Amino acid sequence: CASSPGQGSISNQPQHF.

J is TRBJ1-2 and V is TRBV12-3 or TRBV12-4; weak D call: TRBD1 (5 bases). The CDR3 consists of 13 residues. The ends were cut back, 4 bases at V and 6 bases at J, with 12 bases in the middle. CDR3 residues: CASSWGGGDGYTF. For the CDR3, the DNA is TGTGCCAGCAGTTGGGGCGGTGGGGATGGCTACACCTTC.

This clonotype turned up a few times. CDR3 nucleotide sequence: TGTGCCAGCAGCCCAACAGGGGACGGCTACACCTTC. Translation: CASSPTGDGYTF. The J gene is TRBJ1-2, the V gene TRBV7-9, with 7 bases that match TRBD1. The J segment lost 8 bases and the V segment lost 5 bases, leaving 5 bases of the junction unmatched. CDR3 length: 12 amino acids. From germline, CDR1 is SEHNR and CDR2 FQNEAQ (reference sequence). The variable domain in full, with the rest retrieved from reference TRBV7-9 and TRBJ1-2, is DTGVSQNPRHKITKRGQNVTFRCDPISEHNRLYWYRQTLGQGPEFLTYFQNEAQLEKSRLLSDRFSAERPKGSFSTLEIQRTEQGDSAMYLCASSPTGDGYTFGSGTRLTVV.

The V and J genes are TRBV4-1 and TRBJ1-2; D gene uncertain. The ends were cut back, 1 base at V and 7 bases at J, with 16 bases in the middle. The CDR3 length is 15 residues. Germline V gives CDR1 MGHRA, CDR2 YSYEKL. The CDR3 bases are TGCGCCAGCAGCCAAGGCCGACGGGTATCGGGTGGCTACACCTTC. Its protein is CASSQGRRVSGGYTF.

This clonotype was detected ten times or more. The genes are TRBV5-1 and TRBJ2-1, with 9 bases aligning to TRBD2. Per the germline V gene, CDR1 is SGHRS and CDR2 is YFSETQ. Trimming removed 0 bases from V and 9 bases from J; junction bases left unmatched: 7. The CDR3 is 15 amino acids. Here the CDR3 reads CASSLERREGSEQFF. The DNA of the CDR3 is TGCGCCAGCAGCTTGGAACGGCGGGAGGGGAGTGAGCAGTTCTTC.